The TCR beta chain described here comes from a study of follicular helper T cells after annual influenza vaccination. In the study overall: Some donors were sampled over the 2013-2014, 2014-2015 and 2015-2016 vaccinations. Study conclusions and caveats: Day 7 ICOS+CD38+ clones were most often found later in ICOS-CD38- cTfh cells. Rare clonotypes were missed; only about 10-22% of cells gave TCRB.

The time point here: 2015-2016 season, pre-vaccination. The germline CDR1 and CDR2 sequences are MDHEN and SYDVKM. The CDR3 totals 16 residues. Trimming cost V 3 bases and J 5 bases; bases outside gene matches: 8. The method was immunoSEQ multiplex PCR; TCRdb's version includes in-frame clones alone and lacks a portion of them. The table lists about 10,000 clones, over 70% of them singletons. In the case of this clone: Its antigen remains unknown.

The V gene is TRBV28, the J gene TRBJ1-4; TRBD1 matches 8 bases. This receptor was taken from an adult who received the influenza vaccine. The starting material was CXCR5+ CD38- circulating T follicular helper cells from blood, obtained on the day of influenza vaccination. Subset specified: circulating Tfh, non-naive CD4+CXCR5+PD-1+ (ICOS+CD38+ or ICOS-CD38-). Here the CDR3 DNA reads TGTGCCAGCAGTTTGACAGGGGTTGGTGGGAATGAAAAACTGTTTTTT. As protein: CASSLTGVGGNEKLFF.